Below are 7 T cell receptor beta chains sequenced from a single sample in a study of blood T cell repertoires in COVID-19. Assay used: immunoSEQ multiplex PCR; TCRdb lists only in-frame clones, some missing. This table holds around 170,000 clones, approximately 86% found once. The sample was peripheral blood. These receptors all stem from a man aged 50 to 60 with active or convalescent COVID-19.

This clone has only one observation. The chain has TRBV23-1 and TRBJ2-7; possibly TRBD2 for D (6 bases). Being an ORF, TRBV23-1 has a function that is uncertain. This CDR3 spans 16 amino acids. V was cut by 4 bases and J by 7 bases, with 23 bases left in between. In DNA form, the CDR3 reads TGCGCCAGCAGTCTACCGGGAGAGCCTTCCACGTGGGAGCAGTACTTC. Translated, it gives CASSLPGEPSTWEQYF.

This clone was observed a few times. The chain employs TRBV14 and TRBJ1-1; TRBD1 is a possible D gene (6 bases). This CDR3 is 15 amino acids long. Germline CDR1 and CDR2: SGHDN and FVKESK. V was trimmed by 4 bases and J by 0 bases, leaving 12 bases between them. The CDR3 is CASSPRTGLNTEAFF. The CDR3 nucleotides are TGTGCCAGCAGCCCTCGAACAGGGCTGAACACTGAAGCTTTCTTT.

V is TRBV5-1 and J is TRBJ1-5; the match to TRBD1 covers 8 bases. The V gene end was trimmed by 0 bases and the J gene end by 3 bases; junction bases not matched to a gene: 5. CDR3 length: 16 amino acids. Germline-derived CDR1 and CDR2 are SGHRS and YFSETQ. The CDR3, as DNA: TGCGCCAGCAGCTTGGAGGGGGGACAGGCCAATCAGCCCCAGCATTTT. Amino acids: CASSLEGGQANQPQHF.

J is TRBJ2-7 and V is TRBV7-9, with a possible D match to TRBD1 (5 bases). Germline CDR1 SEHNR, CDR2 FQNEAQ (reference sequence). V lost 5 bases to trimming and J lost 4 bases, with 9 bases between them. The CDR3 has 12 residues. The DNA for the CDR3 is TGTGCCAGCAGCCAAGACAGATACGAGCAGTACTTC. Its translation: CASSQDRYEQYF.

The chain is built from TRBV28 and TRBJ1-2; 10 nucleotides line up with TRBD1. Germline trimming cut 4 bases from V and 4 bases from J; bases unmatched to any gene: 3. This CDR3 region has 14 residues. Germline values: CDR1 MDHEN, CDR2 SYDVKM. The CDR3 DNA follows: TGTGCCAGCAGTTCGGGACAGGGGATCTATGGCTACACCTTC. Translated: CASSSGQGIYGYTF.

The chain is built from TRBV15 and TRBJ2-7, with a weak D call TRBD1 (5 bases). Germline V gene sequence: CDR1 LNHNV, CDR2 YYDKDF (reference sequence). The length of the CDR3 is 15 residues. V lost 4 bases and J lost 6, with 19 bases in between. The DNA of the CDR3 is TGTGCCACCAGCACCCCGACAGAGATAGTTGGCGAGCAGTACTTC. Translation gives CATSTPTEIVGEQYF.

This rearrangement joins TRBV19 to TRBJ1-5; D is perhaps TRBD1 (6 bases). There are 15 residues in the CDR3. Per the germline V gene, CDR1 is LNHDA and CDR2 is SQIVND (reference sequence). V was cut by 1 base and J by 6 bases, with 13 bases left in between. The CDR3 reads CASSIAGRGGQPQHF. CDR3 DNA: TGTGCCAGTAGTATAGCCGGCAGGGGTGGTCAGCCCCAGCATTTT.